A single T cell receptor (beta chain) is shown here with its context. Its antigen remains unknown. This record belongs to a study of cytomegalovirus exposure and HLA in healthy donors. Study overall: Counted in an early data release were about 86 million unique TCRs from HLA-typed donors. General observations from the study: Highly shared sequence variants in one cluster were likely a sequencing artifact. Analysis performed later found roughly 17,000 TCR beta sequences associated with HLA alleles at 0.05 false discovery rate. V- and J-gene trimming in TCR beta was tied to a missense DCLRE1C variant by an analysis performed later.

It was with 60 Vbeta and 13 Jbeta primers that the PCR ran. The table came from immunoSEQ multiplex PCR; TCRdb's copy has only in-frame clones and leaves some out. The sample lists approximately 120,000 clones; around four fifths were seen once. The CDR3 is 15 residues long. Germline V gene sequence: CDR1 MDHEN, CDR2 SYDVKM. Trimming cost V 4 bases and J 0 bases; bases outside gene matches: 3. Sequencing was performed on PBMCs. The chain combines TRBV28 with TRBJ2-7, with 10 bases that match TRBD2. The sequence was obtained from a woman aged 40-49 years in good health and CMV-seropositive. The CDR3 loop is CASSWTSGHSYEQYF. CDR3 bases: TGTGCCAGCAGTTGGACTAGCGGCCACTCCTACGAGCAGTACTTC.